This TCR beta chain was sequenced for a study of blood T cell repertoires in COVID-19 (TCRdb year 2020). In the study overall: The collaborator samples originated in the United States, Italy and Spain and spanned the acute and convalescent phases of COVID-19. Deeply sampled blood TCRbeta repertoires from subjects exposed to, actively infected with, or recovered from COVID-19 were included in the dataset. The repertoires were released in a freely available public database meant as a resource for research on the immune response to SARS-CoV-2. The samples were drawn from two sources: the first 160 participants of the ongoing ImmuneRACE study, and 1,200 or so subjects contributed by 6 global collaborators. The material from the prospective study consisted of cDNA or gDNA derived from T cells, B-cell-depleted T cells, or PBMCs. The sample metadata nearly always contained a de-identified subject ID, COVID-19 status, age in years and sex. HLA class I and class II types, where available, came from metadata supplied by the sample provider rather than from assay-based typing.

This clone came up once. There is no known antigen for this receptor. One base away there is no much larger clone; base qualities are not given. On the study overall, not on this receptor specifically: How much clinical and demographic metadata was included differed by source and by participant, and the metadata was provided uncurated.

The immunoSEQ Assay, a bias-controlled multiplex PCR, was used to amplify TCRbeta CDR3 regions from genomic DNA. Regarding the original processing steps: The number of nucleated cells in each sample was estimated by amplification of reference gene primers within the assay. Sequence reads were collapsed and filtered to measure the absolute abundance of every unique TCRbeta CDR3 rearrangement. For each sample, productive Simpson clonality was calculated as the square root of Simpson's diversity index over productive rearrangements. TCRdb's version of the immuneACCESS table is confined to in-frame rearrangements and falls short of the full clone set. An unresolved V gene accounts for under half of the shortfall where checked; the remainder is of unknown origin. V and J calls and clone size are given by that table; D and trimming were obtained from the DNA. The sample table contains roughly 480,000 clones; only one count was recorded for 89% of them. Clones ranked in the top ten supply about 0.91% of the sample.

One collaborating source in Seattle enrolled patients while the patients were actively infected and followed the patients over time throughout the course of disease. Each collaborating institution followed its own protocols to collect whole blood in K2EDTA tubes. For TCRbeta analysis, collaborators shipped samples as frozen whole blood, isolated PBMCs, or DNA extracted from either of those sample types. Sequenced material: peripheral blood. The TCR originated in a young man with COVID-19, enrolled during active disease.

The CDR3 loop reads CASSLVQANTGELFF. The DNA sequence follows: TGTGCCAGCAGCTTAGTCCAGGCGAACACCGGGGAGCTGTTTTTT. The receptor chain draws on TRBV7-8 and TRBJ2-2; no D gene is confidently identified. The CDR3 starts with the cysteine, ends with the phenylalanine, and has 15 residues. The entry retains the CDR3 DNA only, 45 bases that are in frame from base 1. CDR1 is given as SGHVS and CDR2 as FQNEAQ, both from the germline V gene. Between the V and J ends, shortened by 1 base and 0 bases respectively, the junction contains 6 bases.